The TCR beta chain described here comes from a study of long-term antiretroviral therapy in people with HIV. Notes on the study in general: Those clones which expanded before ART made up the dominant part of the repertoire at all time points. Repertoires from HIV showed CDR3 length ranges narrower than those of controls.

V was shortened by 3 bases and J by 6 bases, with 12 bases between the two germline ends. The CDR3 runs to 13 residues. Germline values: CDR1 SGHTA, CDR2 FQGNSA. Samples held roughly 0.9-10 million cryopreserved PBMC, and DNA extraction followed. Notes on this clone: Antigen specificity is unknown.

Runs used v3.0 of the immunoSEQ assay and were done at survey level. TCRdb's copy holds only in-frame clones and misses some; the assay was immunoSEQ multiplex PCR. The sample holds some 22,000 clones, around 84% seen once. The chain is built from TRBV7-2 and TRBJ2-7, with a weak D call TRBD1 (5 bases). This receptor was obtained from a man between 60 and 70 years old with HIV. Material: unsorted PBMCs, obtained 1.3 years after starting antiretroviral therapy. CDR3 protein: CASSLEYRREQYF. DNA of the CDR3: TGTGCCAGCAGCTTGGAGTACAGGCGCGAGCAGTACTTC.